These 9 T cell receptor beta chains share one sample of origin, sequenced in a study of regulatory T cells in long-lasting Graves disease. Time point given: newly diagnosed GD, antithyroid drugs for less than 3 months. Construction of the TCR library relied on RNA isolated from PBMCs. Building of the TCR beta libraries involved iRepertoire HTBI primers and Arm-PCR of CDR3 regions. TCRdb re-analysed the multiplex PCR reads in MiXCR, keeping a single row per CDR3 protein. The table includes fewer than 650,000 distinct CDR3 sequences, around 15% detected once. The data were also submitted as part of a second study, on T cells in Graves' hyperthyroidism and ophthalmopathy.

The sample consisted of peripheral blood mononuclear cells (PBMCs), taken at new diagnosis, from a patient treated with antithyroid drugs. Receptors originate from a woman in her 30s with Graves disease.

This clonotype was detected ten times or more. The gene calls are TRBV29-1 and TRBJ2-1; 7 nucleotides match TRBD2. J lost 0 bases, V lost 3 bases, and 5 bases had no gene match. The CDR3 runs to 15 residues. Germline CDR1 SQVTM, CDR2 ANQGSEA. The DNA for the CDR3 is TGCAGCGTTGATCGCGGGGGAATCTCCTACAATGAGCAGTTCTTC. This translates into CSVDRGGISYNEQFF.

The sample holds a few counts of this clonotype. This chain connects TRBV5-1 to TRBJ1-1, with TRBD1 as a possible D gene (6 bases). Germline V gene sequence: CDR1 SGHRS, CDR2 YFSETQ. The CDR3 totals 14 residues. V was clipped by 6 bases and J by 5 bases, with 17 bases between them. As DNA, the CDR3 is TGCGCCAGCAATCTGGGGGCGGTAGGTACTGAAGCTTTCTTT. This encodes CASNLGAVGTEAFF. Together with reference TRBV5-1 and TRBJ1-1, the CDR3 gives the full variable domain: KAGVTQTPRYLIKTRGQQVTLSCSPISGHRSVSWYQQTPGQGLQFLFEYFSETQRNKGNFPGRFSGRQFSNSRSEMNVSTLELGDSALYLCASNLGAVGTEAFFGQGTRLTVV.

The rearrangement joins TRBV4-2 to TRBJ2-7, with TRBD2 matching over 10 bases. Per the germline V gene, CDR1 is LGHNA and CDR2 is YNFKEQ. V shed 1 base and J 4 bases; nucleotides not matched to a gene: 7. The CDR3 length is 16 residues. CDR3 loop: CASSQGSSGGKYEQYF. CDR3 coding DNA: TGTGCCAGCAGCCAAGGTTCTAGCGGGGGAAAGTACGAGCAGTACTTC.

This chain uses TRBV6-2 or TRBV6-3 with TRBJ2-1; D possibly matches TRBD1 or TRBD2 (5 bases each). The CDR3 runs 17 residues. Germline-derived CDR1 and CDR2 are MNHEY and SVGEGT. Trimming shortened V by 5 bases and J by 9 bases, and 26 bases separated the two germline ends. The DNA for the CDR3 is TGTGCCAGCAGTCTTCAGACCGGGACCGGCCTGGGTGGTGAGCAGTTCTTC. As protein: CASSLQTGTGLGGEQFF.

This clonotype appeared a few times. This chain uses TRBV20-1 with TRBJ2-7; D might be TRBD1 (6 bases). The CDR3 length is 12 residues. From germline, CDR1 is DFQATT and CDR2 SNEGSKA (reference sequence). Trimming pared 6 bases from V and 3 bases from J, leaving 12 bases between. CDR3 sequence reads: CSAPRDNYEQYF. CDR3 in DNA: TGCAGTGCCCCCCGGGACAACTACGAGCAGTACTTC.

The chain combines TRBV7-2 with TRBJ1-2, with 7 bases identical to TRBD1. Losses at the gene ends were 4 bases for V and 2 bases for J; bases not matched to a gene: 13. The CDR3 loop spans 17 amino acids. Germline V gives CDR1 SGHTA, CDR2 FQGNSA. CDR3 in DNA: TGTGCCAGCAGCTCCAACAGGGGCGCGGCGATCAACTATGGCTACACCTTC. As protein: CASSSNRGAAINYGYTF.

The chain links TRBV19 to TRBJ2-1; TRBD1 aligns across 11 bases. The V gene end was trimmed by 6 bases and the J gene end by 3 bases; junction bases not matched to a gene: 4. Germline CDR1 and CDR2: LNHDA and SQIVND (reference sequence). The CDR3 covers 15 residues. The DNA for the CDR3 is TGTGCCAGTAGCGGGGGACAGGGGGACTACAATGAGCAGTTCTTC. Translating it yields CASSGGQGDYNEQFF. Based on the CDR3 plus reference TRBV19 and TRBJ2-1, the full variable domain is DGGITQSPKYLFRKEGQNVTLSCEQNLNHDAMYWYRQDPGQGLRLIYYSQIVNDFQKGDIAEGYSVSREKKESFPLTVTSAQKNPTAFYLCASSGGQGDYNEQFFGPGTRLTVL.

This clonotype was counted only a few times. The genes are TRBV28 and TRBJ2-3; 10 positions agree with TRBD2. This CDR3 comprises 16 residues. V was clipped by 5 bases and J by 5 bases; unmatched bases: 10. Germline-derived CDR1 and CDR2 are MDHEN and SYDVKM. Written as DNA, the CDR3 is TGTGCCAGCAGTCCTCACCGAGCGGGGGGGGTAGATACGCAGTATTTT. It is translated as CASSPHRAGGVDTQYF. Full variable domain (rest looked up from reference TRBV28 and TRBJ2-3): DVKVTQSSRYLVKRTGEKVFLECVQDMDHENMFWYRQDPGLGLRLIYFSYDVKMKEKGDIPEGYSVSREKKERFSLILESASTNQTSMYLCASSPHRAGGVDTQYFGPGTRLTVL.

This chain uses TRBV6-1 with TRBJ1-1; 7 positions match TRBD1. From germline, CDR1 is MNHNS and CDR2 SASEGT. This CDR3 is built from 14 residues. V shed 7 bases and J 4 bases; nucleotides not matched to a gene: 9. The CDR3 bases are TGTGCCAGCACCTCAGGGGGGGGACTCACTGAAGCTTTCTTT. It translates to CASTSGGGLTEAFF.